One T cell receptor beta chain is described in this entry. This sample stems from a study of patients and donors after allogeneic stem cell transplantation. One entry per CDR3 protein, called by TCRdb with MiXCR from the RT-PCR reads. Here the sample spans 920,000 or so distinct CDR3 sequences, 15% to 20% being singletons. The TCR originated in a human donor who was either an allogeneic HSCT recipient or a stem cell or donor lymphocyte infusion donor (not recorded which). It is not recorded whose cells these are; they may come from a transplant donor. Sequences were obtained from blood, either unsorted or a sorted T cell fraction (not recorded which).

This CDR3 reads CASSSSRGNTEAFF. CDR3 sequence (DNA): TGTGCCAGCTCATCTTCGAGGGGGAACACTGAAGCTTTCTTT. V and J are TRBV18 and TRBJ1-1, with D perhaps TRBD1 (5 bases). The CDR3 contains 14 residues. From germline, CDR1 is KGHSH and CDR2 LQKENI. V was clipped by 5 bases and J by 1 base, with 11 bases between them.